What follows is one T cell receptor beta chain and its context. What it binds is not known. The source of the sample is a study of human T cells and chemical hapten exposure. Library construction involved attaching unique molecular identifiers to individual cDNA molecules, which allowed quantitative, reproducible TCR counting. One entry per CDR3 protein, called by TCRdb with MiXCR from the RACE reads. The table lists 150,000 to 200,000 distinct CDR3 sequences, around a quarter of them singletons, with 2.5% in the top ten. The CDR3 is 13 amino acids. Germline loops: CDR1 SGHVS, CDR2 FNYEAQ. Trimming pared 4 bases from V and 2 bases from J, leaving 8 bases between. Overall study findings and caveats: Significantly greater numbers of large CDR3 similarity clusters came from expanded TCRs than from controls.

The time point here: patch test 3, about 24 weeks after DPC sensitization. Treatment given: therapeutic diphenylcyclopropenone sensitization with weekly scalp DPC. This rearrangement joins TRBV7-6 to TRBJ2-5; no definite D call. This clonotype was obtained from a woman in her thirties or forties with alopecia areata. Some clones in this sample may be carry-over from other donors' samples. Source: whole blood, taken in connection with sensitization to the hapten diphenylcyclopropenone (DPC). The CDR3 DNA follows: TGTGCCAGCAGCTCTGACGGTCAAGAGACCCAGTACTTC. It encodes CASSSDGQETQYF.